These 5 T cell receptor beta chains share one sample of origin, sequenced in a study of CD8 T cells in Susac syndrome (dated by TCRdb to about 2019). Library method: the immunoSEQ multiplex PCR assay. RNA was extracted with the RNeasy kit and roughly 0.45 to 1 ug was reverse transcribed using random hexamers. TCRdb trimmed public reads at Q25 via fastp, called clones via MiXCR and kept in-frame beta chains. Duplicate CDR3 protein sequences are folded into a single record with the most common DNA and genes. Present in this sample are about 110,000 distinct CDR3 sequences, approximately 95% of which were seen just once. The ten largest clonotypes hold around 0.38% of the sample. Sequencing was carried out using CD8+ T cells from PBMCs. The receptors derive from a human donor with Susac syndrome.

The chain uses TRBV12-3 or TRBV12-4 and TRBJ2-5; D perhaps matches TRBD1 (6 bases). The V end was cut by 9 bases, the J end by 1 base, with 21 bases between. CDR3 length: 16 amino acids. CDR3 in amino acids: CARSYLRGSPQETQYF. CDR3 DNA: TGTGCCAGATCTTATCTCAGGGGTTCCCCCCAAGAGACCCAGTACTTC.

In the case of this clonotype: The germline gene is not matched at one end of the junction; a read error may be the cause. The chain is built from TRBV20-1 and TRBJ1-1; TRBD1 might be the D (5 bases). From germline, CDR1 is DFQATT and CDR2 SNEGSKA (reference sequence). This CDR3 region has 11 residues. The DNA of the CDR3 is TGCAGTGCTAGATCGGGACCTGAGGCTTTCTTT. As protein: CSARSGPEAFF.

This chain links TRBV27 with TRBJ2-5; possible D gene TRBD2, 5 bases. There are 17 residues in the CDR3. Germline CDR1 and CDR2: MNHEY and SMNVEV (reference sequence). Trimming left V 1 base short and J 5 bases short, with 20 bases between. CDR3: CASSLYSGLRQSETQYF. The CDR3 coding sequence is TGTGCCAGCAGTTTATATTCCGGACTCAGGCAATCGGAGACCCAGTACTTC.

This chain connects TRBV7-9 to TRBJ1-1; no clear D. Trimming removed 4 bases from V and 2 bases from J, with 5 bases in between. CDR3 length: 12 amino acids. Per the germline V gene, CDR1 is SEHNR and CDR2 is FQNEAQ (reference sequence). For the CDR3, the DNA is TGTGCCAGCAGCTCCCCAAACACTGAAGCTTTCTTT. This translates into CASSSPNTEAFF.

The chain couples TRBV20-1 to TRBJ2-3; 8 nucleotides align to TRBD2. The CDR3 spans 16 residues. Looked up from germline, CDR1 is DFQATT and CDR2 is SNEGSKA (reference sequence). The ends lost 0 bases at V and 2 bases at J; junction bases unmatched: 7. This chain's CDR3 is CSARDRSGEITDTQYF. DNA of the CDR3: TGCAGTGCTAGAGATCGTAGCGGGGAGATCACAGATACGCAGTATTTT.